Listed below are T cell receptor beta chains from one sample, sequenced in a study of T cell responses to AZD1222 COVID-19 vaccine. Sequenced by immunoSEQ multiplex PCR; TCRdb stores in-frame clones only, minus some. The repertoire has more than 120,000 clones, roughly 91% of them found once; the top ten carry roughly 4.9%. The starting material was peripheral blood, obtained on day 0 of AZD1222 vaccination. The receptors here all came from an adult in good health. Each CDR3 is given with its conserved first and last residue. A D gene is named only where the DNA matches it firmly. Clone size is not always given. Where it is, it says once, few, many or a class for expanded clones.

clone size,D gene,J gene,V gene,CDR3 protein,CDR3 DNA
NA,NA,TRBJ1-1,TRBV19,CASSAQGKVEAFF,TGTGCCAGTAGTGCACAGGGAAAGGTTGAAGCTTTCTTT
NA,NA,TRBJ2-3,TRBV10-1,CASSEVDTQYF,TGCGCCAGCAGTGAGGTAGATACGCAGTATTTT
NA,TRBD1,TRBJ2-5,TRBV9,CASSSGGQGLAKTQYF,TGTGCCAGCAGCTCTGGAGGACAGGGGCTTGCAAAGACCCAGTACTTC
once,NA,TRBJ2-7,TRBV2,CASSWAGAHLSYEQYF,TGTGCCAGCAGTTGGGCGGGGGCACATCTTAGCTACGAGCAGTACTTC
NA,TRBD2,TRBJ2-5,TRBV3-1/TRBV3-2,CASSLMSGGGETQYF,TGTGCCAGCAGCCTTATGAGCGGGGGAGGAGAGACCCAGTACTTC
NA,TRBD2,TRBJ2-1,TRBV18,CASSPPLGGSSYNEQFF,TGTGCCAGCTCACCACCTTTGGGGGGGAGCTCCTACAATGAGCAGTTCTTC
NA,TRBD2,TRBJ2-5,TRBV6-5,CASRSLAGGMETQYF,TGTGCCAGCAGGAGCCTAGCGGGGGGTATGGAGACCCAGTACTTC
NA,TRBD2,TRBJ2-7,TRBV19,CASSIEAGARNEQYF,TGTGCCAGTAGTATCGAAGCGGGAGCGAGAAACGAGCAGTACTTC
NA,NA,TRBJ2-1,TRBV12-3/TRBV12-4,CASELGNEQFF,TGTGCCAGCGAGTTGGGCAATGAGCAGTTCTTC
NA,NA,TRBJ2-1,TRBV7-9,CASSLSQGLNEQFF,TGTGCCAGCAGCTTGTCCCAGGGCCTTAATGAGCAGTTCTTC
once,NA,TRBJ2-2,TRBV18,CASSPTSGVPAAGELFF,TGTGCCAGCTCACCGACTAGTGGGGTACCAGCGGCCGGGGAGCTGTTTTTT
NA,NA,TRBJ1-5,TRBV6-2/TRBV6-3,CASSSGALTQHF,TGTGCCAGCAGTTCCGGGGCCCTCACCCAGCATTTT
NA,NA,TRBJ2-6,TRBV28,CASSSDGSGANVLTF,TGTGCCAGCAGTTCCGACGGCTCTGGGGCCAACGTCCTGACTTTC
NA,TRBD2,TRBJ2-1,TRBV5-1,CASSLADNEQFF,TGCGCCAGCAGTCTAGCGGACAATGAGCAGTTCTTC
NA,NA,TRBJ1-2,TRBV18,CASSPRRGLSGYGYTF,TGTGCCAGCTCACCACGGCGGGGGCTGAGCGGCTATGGCTACACCTTC